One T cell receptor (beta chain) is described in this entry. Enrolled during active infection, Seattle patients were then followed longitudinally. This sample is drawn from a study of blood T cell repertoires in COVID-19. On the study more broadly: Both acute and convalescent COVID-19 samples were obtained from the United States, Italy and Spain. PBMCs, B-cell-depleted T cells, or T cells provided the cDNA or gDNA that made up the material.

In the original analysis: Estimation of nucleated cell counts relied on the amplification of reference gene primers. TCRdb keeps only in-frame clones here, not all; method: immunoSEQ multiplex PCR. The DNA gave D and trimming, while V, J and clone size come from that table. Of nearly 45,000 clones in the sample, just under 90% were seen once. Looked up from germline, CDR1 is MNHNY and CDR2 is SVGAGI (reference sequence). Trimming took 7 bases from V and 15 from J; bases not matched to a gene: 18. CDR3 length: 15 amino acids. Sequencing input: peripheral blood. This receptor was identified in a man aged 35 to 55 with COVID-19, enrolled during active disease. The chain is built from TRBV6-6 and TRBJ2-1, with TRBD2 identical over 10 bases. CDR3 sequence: CASNLLGGLAADAFF. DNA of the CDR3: TGTGCCAGCAACCTACTTGGAGGACTAGCGGCCGACGCGTTCTTC.